Listed below are T cell receptor beta chains from one sample, sequenced in a study of T cells in Graves' hyperthyroidism and ophthalmopathy. TCRdb reprocessed the multiplex PCR reads via MiXCR and lists one record per CDR3 protein. Among about 580,000 distinct CDR3 sequences listed, just over 45% were seen once. Sequenced: peripheral blood or thyroid tissue (not recorded which). The origin of the receptors is a woman aged 18-30 years with Graves' hyperthyroidism. The CDR3 runs from the conserved cysteine through the conserved F or W. Fields, in order: CDR3 protein, V gene, J gene.

cdr3_aa: CATNTEAFF
v_call: TRBV7-9
j_call: TRBJ1-1

cdr3_aa: CASSMRDHYEQYF
v_call: TRBV7-2
j_call: TRBJ2-7

cdr3_aa: CASSLAGSWYNEQYF
v_call: TRBV7-3
j_call: TRBJ2-7

cdr3_aa: CASRLNGAPYEQYF
v_call: TRBV6-5
j_call: TRBJ2-7

cdr3_aa: CSDEGREGPYEQYF
v_call: TRBV29-1
j_call: TRBJ2-7

cdr3_aa: CASSLEISSGTTIYF
v_call: TRBV3-1
j_call: TRBJ1-3

cdr3_aa: CSVEGGQGRYEQYF
v_call: TRBV29-1
j_call: TRBJ2-7

cdr3_aa: CAISESGTDTQYF
v_call: TRBV10-3
j_call: TRBJ2-3

cdr3_aa: CASSFLAGQWNTEAFF
v_call: TRBV7-9
j_call: TRBJ1-1

cdr3_aa: CAISELGADYGYTF
v_call: TRBV10-3
j_call: TRBJ1-2

cdr3_aa: CASSSGLAGGNEKLFF
v_call: TRBV7-6
j_call: TRBJ1-4

cdr3_aa: CASMWGRRGNTEAFF
v_call: TRBV27
j_call: TRBJ1-1

cdr3_aa: CASSPSKSEQYF
v_call: TRBV27
j_call: TRBJ2-7

cdr3_aa: CASSYSGSINENTEAFF
v_call: TRBV6-5
j_call: TRBJ1-1

cdr3_aa: CSARGGAGRSENIQYF
v_call: TRBV20-1
j_call: NA